The rows below give T cell receptor beta chains drawn from one sample of a study of identical twins. MiXCR was run by TCRdb on the 5' RACE reads, yielding one entry per CDR3 protein. The sample carries a few hundred thousand distinct CDR3 sequences, approximately 10% recorded once. These data are also associated with another study on yellow fever vaccine responses in identical twins.

Specimen: PBMCs. These receptor sequences come from a woman aged 18-35 years in good health. The CDR3 runs from the conserved cysteine through the conserved F or W. The D gene is left open where the match is weak. Not all rows give a size; the values are once, few, many and, for expanded clones, a class.

TRBD2,many,TRBJ2-7,TRBV12-3/TRBV12-4,TGTGCCAGCATCCATAGCGGGGGGGCCAAGTACGAGCAGTACTTC,CASIHSGGAKYEQYF
NA,many,TRBJ1-4,TRBV29-1,TGCAGCGCTGGCGAGCCTAATGAAAAACTGTTTTTT,CSAGEPNEKLFF
NA,NA,TRBJ2-1,TRBV9,TGTGCCAGCAGCGTAGAGGGGCTAGCGATATCCTACAATGAGCAGTTCTTC,CASSVEGLAISYNEQFF
TRBD2,few,TRBJ2-1,TRBV4-3,TGCGCCAGCAGCCAGTCGACTAGCGAAAATGAGCAGTTCTTC,CASSQSTSENEQFF
NA,few,TRBJ2-7,TRBV7-2,TGTGCCAGCAGCCGCTCACGGGCCCTCTACGAGCAGTACTTC,CASSRSRALYEQYF
NA,NA,TRBJ2-3,TRBV29-1,TGCAGCGCTAGGGACGGAACTAGCACAGATACGCAGTATTTT,CSARDGTSTDTQYF
TRBD2,NA,TRBJ2-7,TRBV3-1,TGTGCCAGCAGCCAAGGGTCGGGGGGGCCGTTCGAGCAGTACTTC,CASSQGSGGPFEQYF
NA,NA,TRBJ2-2,TRBV6-1,TGTGCCAGCAGTCGCAGGGTCGGTACCGGGGAGCTGTTTTTT,CASSRRVGTGELFF
TRBD1,few,TRBJ2-1,TRBV5-1,TGCGCCAGCAGCCTGCCGGGACAGGGGAGTGAGCAGTTCTTC,CASSLPGQGSEQFF
TRBD2,few,TRBJ2-5,TRBV11-2,TGTGCCAGCAGCCCCCGCGGACTAGCGGGGAGAGAGACCCAGTACTTC,CASSPRGLAGRETQYF
TRBD2,NA,TRBJ2-5,TRBV6-1,TGTGCCAGCGGCAGACTAGCGGGGGGGGAGACCCAGTACTTC,CASGRLAGGETQYF